The 10 T cell receptor beta chains below were found in one sample sequenced in a study of Ad26.COV2.S vaccination and SARS-CoV-2 variants. Documented treatment: around 19 received Ad26.COV2.S at low or high dose, single or two shots; 5 received placebo; per-sample allocation not given. All samples were drawn on day 63, counting from the first vaccine or placebo injection. Produced via immunoSEQ multiplex PCR; TCRdb's table is partial and in-frame only. The table shows 380,000 or so clones, with around 90% occurring only once. The sequencing used peripheral blood, collected in a trial of Ad26.COV2.S vaccine versus placebo. The receptors derive from a person between 18 and 60 years old who received the Ad26.COV2.S COVID-19 vaccine or a placebo.

The V call is TRBV10-3, the J call TRBJ2-2; TRBD1 agrees at 9 bases. V was pared by 6 bases and J by 5 bases, with 10 bases of the junction left unmatched. The CDR3 totals 16 residues. Germline CDR1 reads ENHRY; CDR2 reads SYGVKD. The CDR3 region is CAIRSGRTGETGELFF. In nucleotides, the CDR3 is TGTGCCATCAGGAGTGGAAGGACAGGGGAAACCGGGGAGCTGTTTTTT.

The chain recombines TRBV4-3 with TRBJ1-5; D not certain. Trimming took 2 bases from V and 6 from J, leaving 11 bases between them. Per germline, CDR1 LGHNA and CDR2 YSLEER. This CDR3 region has 14 residues. This chain's CDR3 is CASSQRTVGQPQHF. The CDR3 DNA reads TGCGCCAGCAGCCAACGAACTGTGGGTCAGCCCCAGCATTTT.

This rearrangement joins TRBV5-1 to TRBJ2-5; the match to TRBD1 covers 9 bases. CDR3 length: 13 amino acids. The trim removed 3 bases at V and 6 bases at J, leaving 3 bases unmatched. Germline V CDR1 and CDR2: SGHRS, YFSETQ. The CDR3 region is CASSYGQGQTQYF. CDR3 nucleotide sequence: TGCGCCAGCAGCTATGGACAGGGGCAGACCCAGTACTTC.

The chain joins TRBV3-1 (or the pseudogene TRBV3-2) to TRBJ1-3, with D unclear. This CDR3 has 14 amino acids. Trimming left V 3 bases short and J 4 bases short, with 10 bases between. Germline V CDR1 and CDR2: LGHDT, YNNKEL (reference sequence). The CDR3 coding sequence is TGTGCCAGCAGCCAGACGGCAGAAGGAAACACCATATATTTT. Translated, it gives CASSQTAEGNTIYF.

This clone was counted a single time. The chain joins TRBV27 to TRBJ1-2, with TRBD1 identical over 7 bases. V dropped 9 bases and J dropped 2; count of bases not matched to a gene: 15. This CDR3 is 16 amino acids long. The germline CDR1 and CDR2 sequences are MNHEY and SMNVEV (reference sequence). CDR3 nucleotides: TGTGCCAGTGGAGGGAAAACAGGGGCCCCCAACTATGGCTACACCTTC. It yields the protein CASGGKTGAPNYGYTF.

This clone was counted once. V and J are TRBV7-9 and TRBJ1-1, with D possibly being TRBD1 (5 bases). V lost 5 bases, J lost 7 bases, and 14 bases lay in between. Germline V lookup: CDR1 SEHNR, CDR2 FQNEAQ (reference sequence). This CDR3 is built from 13 residues. The CDR3 DNA sequence: TGTGCCAGCAGCCGACAGCAACGGAGTGAAGCTTTCTTT. Its protein product is CASSRQQRSEAFF.

For the CDR3, the DNA is TGTGCCAGCAGACCCCAGGGGGAAGCTTTCTTT. Translated: CASRPQGEAFF. V usage is TRBV28 and J usage is TRBJ1-1; the D gene is possibly TRBD1 (6 bases). This CDR3 contains 11 residues. The germline CDR1 and CDR2 sequences are MDHEN and SYDVKM. The ends were cut back, 6 bases at V and 8 bases at J, with 10 bases in the middle.

This chain joins TRBV11-2 and TRBJ1-2; TRBD1 might be the D (5 bases). The CDR3 contains 13 residues. Germline CDR1 SGHAT, CDR2 FQNNGV. Trimming left V 2 bases short and J 7 bases short, with 11 bases between. CDR3 bases: TGTGCCAGCAGCTTATCGGGGGAATCTGGCTACACCTTC. This codes for CASSLSGESGYTF.

V usage is TRBV19 and J usage is TRBJ1-4, with 8 positions matching TRBD1. Germline V CDR1 and CDR2: LNHDA, SQIVND (reference sequence). This CDR3 has 15 amino acids. Germline trimming cut 3 bases from V and 2 bases from J; bases unmatched to any gene: 2. CDR3 region: CASSIRTGTNEKLFF. The CDR3 nucleotides are TGTGCCAGTAGTATTCGGACAGGGACTAATGAAAAACTGTTTTTT.

The chain recombines TRBV7-3 with TRBJ2-3, with 7 bases that match TRBD2. The V gene end was trimmed by 5 bases and the J gene end by 9 bases; junction bases not matched to a gene: 11. The germline gives CDR1 SGHTA, CDR2 FQGTGA. There are 14 residues in the CDR3. Here the CDR3 DNA reads TGTGCCAGCAGCGGGGGGGTCGGCCAGCGGACGCAGTATTTT. Translated, it gives CASSGGVGQRTQYF. Full variable domain (rest looked up from reference TRBV7-3 and TRBJ2-3): GAGVSQTPSNKVTEKGKYVELRCDPISGHTALYWYRQSLGQGPEFLIYFQGTGAADDSGLPNDRFFAVRPEGSVSTLKIQRTERGDSAVYLCASSGGVGQRTQYFGPGTRLTVL.